These 5 T cell receptor beta chains came from one sample sequenced in a study of OX40 agonist ivuxolimab in advanced cancers. Sequencing was performed with immunoSEQ multiplex PCR; in TCRdb, only in-frame clones are kept and a portion is missing. The sample carries 70,000 or so clones, 80% to 90% recorded once. The sample consisted of CD4+ or CD8+ T cells sorted from blood, taken in a trial of the OX40 agonist ivuxolimab. Receptor source: an adult with an advanced solid tumor such as melanoma, head and neck, liver or kidney cancer.

V usage is TRBV5-8 and J usage is TRBJ2-6, with D maybe TRBD1 (6 bases). Trimming pared 7 bases from V and 2 bases from J, leaving 10 bases between. CDR1 is SGHTS and CDR2 is YDEGEE in the germline V gene. The CDR3 extends over 14 amino acids. In nucleotides, the CDR3 is TGTGCCAGCCCCCGACAGGCTGGGGCCAACGTCCTGACTTTC. Its translation: CASPRQAGANVLTF.

This chain links TRBV28 with TRBJ2-6, with D possibly called TRBD1 or TRBD2 (5 bases each). The germline V gene encodes CDR1 MDHEN and CDR2 SYDVKM. V gave up 4 bases and J gave up 2 bases, with 15 bases separating them. The CDR3 sequence is 17 residues long. The CDR3 loop is CASSSQAGAAGANVLTF. The CDR3, as DNA: TGTGCCAGCAGTTCCCAAGCCGGGGCGGCTGGGGCCAACGTCCTGACTTTC. The whole variable domain, remainder taken from reference TRBV28 and TRBJ2-6, is DVKVTQSSRYLVKRTGEKVFLECVQDMDHENMFWYRQDPGLGLRLIYFSYDVKMKEKGDIPEGYSVSREKKERFSLILESASTNQTSMYLCASSSQAGAAGANVLTFGAGSRLTVL.

V and J are TRBV9 and TRBJ2-5; 7 bases are a match to TRBD2. There are 16 residues in the CDR3. In germline, CDR1 is SGDLS, CDR2 YYNGEE. J lost 5 bases, V lost 2 bases, and 12 bases had no gene match. Here the CDR3 reads CASSVRVSGSRETQYF. CDR3 nucleotide sequence: TGTGCCAGCAGCGTCCGGGTTAGCGGGTCCCGGGAGACCCAGTACTTC.

The chain uses TRBV10-1 and TRBJ1-2; D not resolved. The germline gives CDR1 WNHNN, CDR2 SYGVQD (reference sequence). V was pared by 0 bases and J by 3 bases, with 5 bases between. The CDR3 loop spans 13 amino acids. The DNA of the CDR3 is TGCGCCAGCAGTGAGTCTGGATACTATGGCTACACCTTC. Its translation: CASSESGYYGYTF.

The chain links TRBV9 to TRBJ2-1; D is ambiguous. V was cut by 0 bases and J by 3 bases, with 7 bases left in between. This CDR3 contains 14 residues. In germline, CDR1 is SGDLS, CDR2 YYNGEE. The CDR3 DNA reads TGTGCCAGCAGCGTAGAACACCACTACAATGAGCAGTTCTTC. Translating it yields CASSVEHHYNEQFF.